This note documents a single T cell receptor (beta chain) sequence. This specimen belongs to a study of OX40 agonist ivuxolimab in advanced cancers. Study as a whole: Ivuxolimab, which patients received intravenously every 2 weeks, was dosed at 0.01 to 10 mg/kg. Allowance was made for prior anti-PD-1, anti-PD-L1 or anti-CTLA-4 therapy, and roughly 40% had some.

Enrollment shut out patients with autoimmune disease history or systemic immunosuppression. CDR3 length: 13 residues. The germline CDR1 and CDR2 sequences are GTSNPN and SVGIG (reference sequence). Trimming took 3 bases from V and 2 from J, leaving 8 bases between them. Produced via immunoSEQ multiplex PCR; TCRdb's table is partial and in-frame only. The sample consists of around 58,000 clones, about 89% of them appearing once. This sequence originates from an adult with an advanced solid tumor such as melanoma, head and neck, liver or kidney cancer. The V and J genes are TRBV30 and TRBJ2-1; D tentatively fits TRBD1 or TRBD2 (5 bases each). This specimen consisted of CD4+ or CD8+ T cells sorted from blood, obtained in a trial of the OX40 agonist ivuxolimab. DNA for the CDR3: TGTGCCTGGAGCAGAGGGGCCTACAATGAGCAGTTCTTC. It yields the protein CAWSRGAYNEQFF.